The 28 T cell receptor beta chains reported below all come from one sample, sequenced in a study of glioma-infiltrating T cells (TCRdb year 2016). Sequencing relied on an Illumina MiSeq. The iRepertoire nested amplicon-rescue multiplex PCR (arm-PCR) platform was used to amplify TCR alpha and beta CDR3 regions from RNA. TCRdb passed the public sequencing reads through fastp at Q25 and MiXCR, retaining productive beta sequences. Under each unique CDR3 protein, matching rows form one entry showing the most common genes and DNA. This sample lists about 190,000 distinct CDR3 sequences; approximately 30% were detected once. The ten largest clonotypes hold 20% to 25% of the sample. The sample comprised glioma tissue, nonneoplastic brain tissue, or PBMCs (not recorded which). The origin of the receptors is a human donor with low-grade glioma or glioblastoma, undergoing nonglioma brain surgery, or in good health (not recorded which).

J is TRBJ2-1 and V is TRBV6-5; D ambiguous. This CDR3 is built from 12 residues. Trimming removed 2 bases at V and 10 bases at J, with 9 bases between. Germline V lookup: CDR1 MNHEY, CDR2 SVGAGI. The CDR3 nucleotides read TGTGCCAGCAGTTACAGGACGCAAGAGCAGTTCTTC. This sequence encodes CASSYRTQEQFF.

This CDR3 is CATSSSSHRGVFTEAFF. Written as DNA, the CDR3 is TGTGCCACCAGCAGCTCAAGTCACCGGGGGGTCTTCACTGAAGCTTTCTTT. The chain carries TRBV15 and TRBJ1-1, with D perhaps matching TRBD1 (5 bases). Trimming removed 3 bases from V and 4 bases from J, with 21 bases in between. Germline CDR1 is LNHNV and CDR2 is YYDKDF (reference sequence). The CDR3 consists of 17 residues.

This clonotype was seen ten or more times. The V gene is TRBV7-9, the J gene TRBJ2-5; D is perhaps TRBD2 (6 bases). The CDR3 is 15 amino acids. Germline assignment: CDR1 SEHNR and CDR2 FQNEAQ (reference sequence). V was shortened by 1 base and J by 5 bases, with 14 bases between the two germline ends. In DNA, the CDR3 is TGTGCCAGCAGCTTAGGGACTACCACCCTGGAGACCCAGTACTTC. As protein: CASSLGTTTLETQYF. The variable domain in full, completed from reference TRBV7-9 and TRBJ2-5, reads DTGVSQNPRHKITKRGQNVTFRCDPISEHNRLYWYRQTLGQGPEFLTYFQNEAQLEKSRLLSDRFSAERPKGSFSTLEIQRTEQGDSAMYLCASSLGTTTLETQYFGPGTRLLVL.

This clonotype was observed many times. The gene calls are TRBV7-2 and TRBJ2-7, with 9 bases identical to TRBD2. Per the germline V gene, CDR1 is SGHTA and CDR2 is FQGNSA. The ends lost 5 bases at V and 5 bases at J; junction bases unmatched: 13. This CDR3 contains 16 residues. CDR3 protein: CASSPRLAEARHEQYF. DNA for the CDR3: TGTGCCAGCAGCCCGCGACTAGCGGAAGCTCGTCACGAGCAGTACTTC.

This clonotype was found a few times. This sequence joins TRBV18 and TRBJ2-5, with a possible D match to TRBD1 (6 bases). The CDR3 is 13 amino acids. Trimming took off 4 bases at V and 2 bases at J, with 8 bases between the two ends. Germline CDR1 KGHSH, CDR2 LQKENI. The CDR3 region is CASSRQVQETQYF. CDR3 coding DNA: TGTGCCAGCTCACGACAGGTACAAGAGACCCAGTACTTC.

This clonotype was recorded many times. The chain carries TRBV6-2 or TRBV6-3 and TRBJ1-5; TRBD1 might be the D (5 bases). This CDR3 contains 15 residues. CDR1 is MNHEY, CDR2 SVGEGT, per germline. The V end lost 6 bases, the J end lost 3 bases, and 15 bases lay between the germline ends. The DNA for the CDR3 is TGTGCCAGCAGGGGACTTGGGGCCCTCAATCAGCCCCAGCATTTT. This encodes CASRGLGALNQPQHF.

In its sample, this clonotype was seen a few times. With a much larger clone just one base away, this may be a read error. This chain uses TRBV28 with TRBJ2-7, with TRBD2 identical over 7 bases. Trimming at V came to 2 bases and at J to 5 bases, leaving 12 bases not matched to a gene. The CDR3 has 16 residues. Germline V gene data show CDR1 as MDHEN and CDR2 as SYDVKM. CDR3 protein: CASSLRSGMAHDEQYF. The DNA of the CDR3 is TGTGCCAGCAGTTTAAGGAGCGGGATGGCCCATGACGAGCAGTACTTC.

This clonotype was recorded at least ten times. This chain connects TRBV5-4 to TRBJ2-1, with TRBD2 identical over 7 bases. There are 13 residues in the CDR3. The germline gives CDR1 SGHNT, CDR2 YYREEE (reference sequence). V gave up 4 bases and J gave up 8 bases; unmatched junction bases: 6. CDR3 loop: CASSGLGRDEQFF. DNA of the CDR3: TGTGCCAGCAGCGGGCTAGGGAGGGATGAGCAGTTCTTC.

Concerning this clonotype: A much larger clone is a single base away; this may be a read error. The chain carries TRBV2 and TRBJ2-1; D is tentatively TRBD1 or TRBD2 (5 bases each). Looked up from germline, CDR1 is SNHLY and CDR2 is FYNNEI. The CDR3 is 13 amino acids. The CDR3: CASNLGTYNEQLF. The CDR3 DNA is TGTGCCAGCAATCTGGGGACCTACAATGAGCAGCTCTTC.

This clonotype was seen repeatedly, ten times or more. The chain combines TRBV2 with TRBJ2-1; TRBD2 matches 8 bases. V was clipped by 8 bases and J by 0 bases; unmatched bases: 6. The CDR3 length is 15 residues. The germline V gene has CDR1 SNHLY and CDR2 FYNNEI. CDR3 loop: CASSLSGDSYNEQFF. The CDR3 bases are TGTGCCAGCTCGCTTAGCGGGGACTCCTACAATGAGCAGTTCTTC.

This clonotype was recorded many times. The chain employs TRBV29-1 and TRBJ1-1, with D tentatively TRBD1 (6 bases). Trimming shortened V by 3 bases and J by 10 bases, and 15 bases separated the two germline ends. This CDR3 is 12 amino acids long. Germline CDR1 SQVTM, CDR2 ANQGSEA. The CDR3 nucleotides read TGCAGCGTTGAGGGTCCAGGGGTGCGAGCTTTCTTT. Its protein is CSVEGPGVRAFF. The whole variable domain, filled in from reference TRBV29-1 and TRBJ1-1, reads SAVISQKPSRDICQRGTSLTIQCQVDSQVTMMFWYRQQPGQSLTLIATANQGSEATYESGFVIDKFPISRPNLTFSTLTVSNMSPEDSSIYLCSVEGPGVRAFFGQGTRLTVV.

A remark on this clonotype: A junction boundary mismatches the germline segment, possibly from a read error. V and J are TRBV27 and TRBJ2-3; D could derive from TRBD1 or TRBD2 (6 bases each). This CDR3 has 14 amino acids. Looked up from germline, CDR1 is MNHEY and CDR2 is SMNVEV (reference sequence). The CDR3 loop is CASSQDGGTDTKYF. In nucleotides, the CDR3 is TGCGCCAGCAGCCAAGACGGGGGCACAGATACGAAGTATTTT.

Turning to this clonotype: A much larger clone is a single base away; this may be a read error. The chain is built from TRBV27 and TRBJ2-2; either TRBD1 or TRBD2 may supply D (5 bases each). The V gene lost 3 bases and the J gene lost 5 bases, with 10 bases spanning the gap. This CDR3 has 14 residues. The V gene's germline CDR1 is MNHEY and CDR2 SMNVEV (reference sequence). CDR3 protein: CASSLPGRTGELFF. The CDR3 nucleotides are TGTGCCAGCAGTTTGCCGGGACGGACCGGGGAGCTGTTTTTT.

This clonotype was recorded many times. The J gene is TRBJ2-7, the V gene TRBV7-2; 11 bases are a match to TRBD2. This CDR3 has 14 amino acids. V lost 3 bases to trimming and J lost 3 bases; unmatched junction nucleotides: 1. Germline assignment: CDR1 SGHTA and CDR2 FQGNSA. CDR3 protein: CASSFTSGSYEQYF. For the CDR3, the DNA is TGTGCCAGCAGCTTCACTAGCGGGAGCTACGAGCAGTACTTC.

The chain carries TRBV28 and TRBJ1-2; perhaps TRBD1 as D (6 bases). There are 13 residues in the CDR3. Germline-derived CDR1 and CDR2 are MDHEN and SYDVKM. Deletions cut 6 bases from V and 6 bases from J, with 14 bases between. The chain's CDR3 is CASSLQGPHGYTF. In DNA form, the CDR3 reads TGTGCCAGCAGCCTACAGGGACCCCATGGCTACACCTTC.

This clonotype was found many times. As DNA, the CDR3 is TGTGCCAGCAGCTCCCGACAGGGGGGTTTGGGTGAGCAGTTCTTC. Amino acid sequence: CASSSRQGGLGEQFF. V is TRBV7-3 and J is TRBJ2-1; TRBD1 aligns across 9 bases. With V trimmed by 4 bases and J by 9 bases, 10 bases remained unmatched. CDR3 length equals 15 residues. In germline, CDR1 is SGHTA, CDR2 FQGTGA.

This clonotype has only a few counts. The rearrangement links TRBV7-3 to TRBJ2-7, with no clear D. V was pared by 2 bases and J by 7 bases, with 18 bases between. This CDR3 comprises 15 residues. Germline CDR1 reads SGHTA; CDR2 reads FQGTGA. The CDR3 DNA reads TGTGCCAGCAGCTTAGATGGCAGAAACATACGAGAGCAGTACTTC. Amino acid sequence: CASSLDGRNIREQYF. Drawing the rest from reference TRBV7-3 and TRBJ2-7, the complete variable domain is GAGVSQTPSNKVTEKGKYVELRCDPISGHTALYWYRQSLGQGPEFLIYFQGTGAADDSGLPNDRFFAVRPEGSVSTLKIQRTERGDSAVYLCASSLDGRNIREQYFGPGTRLTVT.

On this clonotype itself: A read error is possible here, since a much larger clone lies one base away. Without the conserved terminal phenylalanine or tryptophan, this CDR3 likely stems from a read error. V and J are TRBV6-4 and TRBJ1-1; unclear D gene. V gave up 2 bases and J gave up 11 bases, with 3 bases separating them. Germline values: CDR1 MRHNA, CDR2 SNTAGT. The CDR3 is 9 amino acids. The CDR3 bases are TGTGCCAGCAGTGACGTGGCTTTCCTT. The encoded protein is CASSDVAFL.

In this sample, this clonotype turned up a few times. The chain has TRBV29-1 and TRBJ1-2, with D possibly TRBD1 on 5 matching bases. V was trimmed by 6 bases and J by 4 bases, leaving 21 bases between them. In germline, CDR1 is SQVTM, CDR2 ANQGSEA. The length of the CDR3 is 15 residues. In DNA, the CDR3 is TGCAGCGTCCCCGGGACCGAGAAAACACCCTATGGCTACACCTTC. Protein product: CSVPGTEKTPYGYTF.

This clonotype was counted at least ten times. The chain couples TRBV7-2 to TRBJ2-3; no clear D gene. V dropped 1 base and J dropped 3 bases, with 5 bases sitting between them. The CDR3 runs to 13 residues. Per germline, CDR1 SGHTA and CDR2 FQGNSA. As DNA, the CDR3 is TGTGCCAGCAGCTTAGAACCTACAGATACGCAGTATTTT. Its translation: CASSLEPTDTQYF. The full variable domain, its missing parts supplied by reference TRBV7-2 and TRBJ2-3, is GAGVSQSPSNKVTEKGKDVELRCDPISGHTALYWYRQSLGQGLEFLIYFQGNSAPDKSGLPSDRFSAERTGGSVSTLTIQRTQQEDSAVYLCASSLEPTDTQYFGPGTRLTVL.

The table lists this clonotype with many counts. The CDR3 DNA follows: TGTGCCACCAGGATGATGGAGGGAGATACGCAGTATTTT. Encoded protein: CATRMMEGDTQYF. The chain recombines TRBV24-1 with TRBJ2-3; TRBD2 is a possible D gene (6 bases). V was trimmed by 7 bases and J by 5 bases, leaving 12 bases between them. Germline V gene lookup returns CDR1 KGHDR and CDR2 SFDVKD. CDR3 length: 13 amino acids.

This clonotype was picked up many times. The V and J genes are TRBV18 and TRBJ1-2; tentative D call: TRBD1 (5 bases). Deletions cut 4 bases from V and 4 bases from J, with 13 bases between. The CDR3 is 14 residues long. Looked up from germline, CDR1 is KGHSH and CDR2 is LQKENI. In DNA, the CDR3 is TGTGCCAGCTCACAAGGACGGGGACCCTATGGCTACACCTTC. This gives the protein CASSQGRGPYGYTF.

As regards this clonotype: A much bigger clone sits one base away, suggesting this may be a read error. The gene calls are TRBV19 and TRBJ1-5; the D gene is possibly TRBD1 (5 bases). V dropped 3 bases and J dropped 3 bases, with 24 bases sitting between them. The V gene's germline CDR1 is LNHDA and CDR2 SQIVND (reference sequence). This CDR3 has 19 amino acids. The CDR3 sequence: CASSIGRGRDRYNNQPQHF. The CDR3 DNA reads TGTGCCAGTAGTATCGGGCGGGGACGGGATCGTTATAACAATCAGCCCCAGCATTTT.

About this clonotype itself: A much larger clone sits a single nucleotide away, making a read error possible. The chain carries TRBV4-3 and TRBJ2-7, with TRBD2 identical over 9 bases. The V gene's germline CDR1 is LGHNA and CDR2 YSLEER. The CDR3 extends over 15 amino acids. As DNA, the CDR3 is TGCGCCGGCAGCCAAGATGGGCTAGCGGGATACGAGCAGTACTTC. Translated, it gives CAGSQDGLAGYEQYF.

At least ten counts were recorded for this clonotype. This chain uses TRBV6-6 with TRBJ1-3; no definite D call. The CDR3 totals 15 residues. CDR1 is MNHNY, CDR2 SVGAGI, per germline (reference sequence). Deletions cut 0 bases from V and 0 bases from J, with 6 bases between. CDR3: CASSYSRDSGNTIYF. CDR3 nucleotides: TGTGCCAGCAGTTACTCGAGAGACTCTGGAAACACCATATATTTT.

This clonotype has ten or more counts. The rearrangement links TRBV28 to TRBJ1-2; 7 nucleotides align to TRBD1. Trimming cost V 7 bases and J 7 bases; bases outside gene matches: 3. The CDR3 spans 11 residues. Germline CDR1 MDHEN, CDR2 SYDVKM. The CDR3 nucleotides are TGTGCCAGCAACAACAGGGGTGGCTACACCTTC. Protein sequence: CASNNRGGYTF.

The V and J genes are TRBV30 and TRBJ2-1, with D uncertain. V was clipped by 2 bases and J by 3 bases, with 11 bases between them. Per germline, CDR1 GTSNPN and CDR2 SVGIG (reference sequence). The CDR3 spans 14 residues. The CDR3 loop is CAWSIRGNYNEQFF. The CDR3 DNA reads as TGTGCCTGGAGTATCCGCGGTAACTACAATGAGCAGTTCTTC.

At least ten counts were recorded for this clonotype. Here the CDR3 reads CASSDPLRTSGSRTDTQYF. The DNA for the CDR3 is TGTGCCAGCAGTGACCCCCTTCGGACTAGCGGGAGTCGCACAGATACGCAGTATTTT. The J gene is TRBJ2-3, the V gene TRBV6-2 or TRBV6-3, with 13 nucleotides matching TRBD2. This CDR3 is 19 amino acids long. Losses at the gene ends were 5 bases for V and 1 base for J; bases not matched to a gene: 12. Germline assignment: CDR1 MNHEY and CDR2 SVGEGT.